The clone carrying this T cell receptor beta chain has just a few counts. Its antigen is still unknown. These data are taken from a study of response to subunit inactivated influenza vaccine. MiXCR was run by TCRdb on the RT-PCR reads, yielding one entry per CDR3 protein. The sample shows 650,000 to 800,000 distinct CDR3 sequences, approximately 15% of them seen only once. Study results and caveats: The authors put forward the suggestion that each seasonal influenza vaccination may bring in only a limited number of new T cells.

This CDR3 contains 14 residues. V shed 2 bases and J 8 bases; nucleotides not matched to a gene: 4. Germline lookup yields CDR1 SGHRS and CDR2 YFSETQ. This TCR was sampled from a man in his forties or fifties who received an inactivated influenza vaccine. The chain recombines TRBV5-1 with TRBJ1-6, with 7 bases matching TRBD1. Sequencing used PBMCs from blood, obtained 14 days before vaccination. This CDR3 is CASSLGDRDSPLHF. The CDR3 DNA reads TGCGCCAGCAGCTTAGGGGACAGAGATTCACCCCTCCACTTT.